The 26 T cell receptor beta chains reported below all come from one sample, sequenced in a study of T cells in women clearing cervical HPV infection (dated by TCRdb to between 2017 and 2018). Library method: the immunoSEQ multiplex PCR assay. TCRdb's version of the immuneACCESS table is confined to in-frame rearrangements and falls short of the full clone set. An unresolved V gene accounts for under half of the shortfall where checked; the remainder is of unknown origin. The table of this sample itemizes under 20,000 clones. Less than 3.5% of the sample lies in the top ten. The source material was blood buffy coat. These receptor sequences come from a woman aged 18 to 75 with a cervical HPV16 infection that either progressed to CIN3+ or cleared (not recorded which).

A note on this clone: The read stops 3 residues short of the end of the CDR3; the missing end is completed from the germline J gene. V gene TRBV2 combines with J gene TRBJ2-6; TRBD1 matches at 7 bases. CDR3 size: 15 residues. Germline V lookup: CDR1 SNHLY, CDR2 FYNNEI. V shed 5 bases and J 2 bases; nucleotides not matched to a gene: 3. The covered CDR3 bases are TGTGCCAGCAGTTCGGACAGGACTGGGGCCAACGTC. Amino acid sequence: CASSSDRTGANV. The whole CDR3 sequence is CASSSDRTGANVLTF. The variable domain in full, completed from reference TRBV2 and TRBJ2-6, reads EPEVTQTPSHQVTQMGQEVILRCVPISNHLYFYWYRQILGQKVEFLVSFYNNEISEKSEIFDDQFSVERPDGSNFTLKIRSTKLEDSAMYFCASSSDRTGANVLTFGAGSRLTVL.

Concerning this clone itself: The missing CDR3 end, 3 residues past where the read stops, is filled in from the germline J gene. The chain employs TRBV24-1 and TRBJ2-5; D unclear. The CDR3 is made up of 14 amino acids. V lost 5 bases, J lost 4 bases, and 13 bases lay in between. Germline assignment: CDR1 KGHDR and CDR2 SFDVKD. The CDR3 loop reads CATSGRTVRETQYF. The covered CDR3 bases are TGTGCCACCAGTGGTCGAACAGTACGAGAGACC.

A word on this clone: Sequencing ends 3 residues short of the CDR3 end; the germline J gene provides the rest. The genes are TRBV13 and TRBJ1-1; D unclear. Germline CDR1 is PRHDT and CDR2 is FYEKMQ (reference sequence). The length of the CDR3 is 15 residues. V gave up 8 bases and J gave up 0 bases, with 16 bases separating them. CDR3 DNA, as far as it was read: TGTGCCAGCTCCTCCCGACGGGTCCTGAACACTGAA. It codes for CASSSRRVLNTE. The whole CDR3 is CASSSRRVLNTEAFF.

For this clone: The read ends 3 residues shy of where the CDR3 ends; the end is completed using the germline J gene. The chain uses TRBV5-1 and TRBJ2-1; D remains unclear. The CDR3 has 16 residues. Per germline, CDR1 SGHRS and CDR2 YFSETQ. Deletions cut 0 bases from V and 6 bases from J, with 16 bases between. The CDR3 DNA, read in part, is TGCGCCAGCAGCTTGGTACCCACCTACTCGGGCAATGAG. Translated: CASSLVPTYSGNE. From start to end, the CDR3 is CASSLVPTYSGNEQFF.

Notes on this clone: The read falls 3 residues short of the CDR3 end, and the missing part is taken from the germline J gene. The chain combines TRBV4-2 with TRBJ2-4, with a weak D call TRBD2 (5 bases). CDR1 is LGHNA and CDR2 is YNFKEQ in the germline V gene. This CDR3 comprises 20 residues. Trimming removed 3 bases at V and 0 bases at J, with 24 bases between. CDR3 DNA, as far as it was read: TGTGCCAGCAGCCACCCCGTCGGAGGCAGGCAATTTCTAGCCAAAAACATT. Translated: CASSHPVGGRQFLAKNI. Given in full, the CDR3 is CASSHPVGGRQFLAKNIQYF.

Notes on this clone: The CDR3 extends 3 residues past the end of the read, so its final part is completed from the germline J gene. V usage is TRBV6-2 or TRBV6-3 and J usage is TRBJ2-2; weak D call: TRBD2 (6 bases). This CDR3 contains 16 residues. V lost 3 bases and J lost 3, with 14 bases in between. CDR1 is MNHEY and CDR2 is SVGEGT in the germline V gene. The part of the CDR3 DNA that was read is TGTGCCAGCAGTTATGGGCAGGGAGGAGACACCGGGGAG. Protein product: CASSYGQGGDTGE. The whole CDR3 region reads CASSYGQGGDTGELFF.

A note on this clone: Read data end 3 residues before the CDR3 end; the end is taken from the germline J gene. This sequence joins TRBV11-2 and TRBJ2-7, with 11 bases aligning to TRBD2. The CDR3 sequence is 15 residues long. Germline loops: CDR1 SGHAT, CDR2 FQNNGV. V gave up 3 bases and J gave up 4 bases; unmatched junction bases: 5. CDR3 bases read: TGTGCCAGCAGCTTCCCGACTAGCGGGGCTTACGAG. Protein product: CASSFPTSGAYE. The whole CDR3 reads CASSFPTSGAYEQYF.

The CDR3 loop reads CASSTGGTGTGTPGELFF. The sequenced part of the CDR3 DNA is TGCGCCAGCAGCACCGGTGGAACCGGGACAGGGACCCCCGGGGAG. The chain uses TRBV5-1 and TRBJ2-2; TRBD1 matches 9 bases. Read sequence stops 3 residues before the CDR3 end, and the germline J gene provides the missing end. This CDR3 comprises 18 residues. Germline V gene sequence: CDR1 SGHRS, CDR2 YFSETQ. The ends lost 4 bases at V and 6 bases at J; junction bases unmatched: 16.

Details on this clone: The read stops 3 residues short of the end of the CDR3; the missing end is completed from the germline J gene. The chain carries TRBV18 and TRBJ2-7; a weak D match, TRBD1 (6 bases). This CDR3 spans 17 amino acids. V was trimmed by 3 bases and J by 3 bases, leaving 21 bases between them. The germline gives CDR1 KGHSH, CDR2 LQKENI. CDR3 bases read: TGTGCCAGCTCACCGCCGAACACAGGGAGAGCCAACTACGAG. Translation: CASSPPNTGRANYE. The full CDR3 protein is CASSPPNTGRANYEQYF.

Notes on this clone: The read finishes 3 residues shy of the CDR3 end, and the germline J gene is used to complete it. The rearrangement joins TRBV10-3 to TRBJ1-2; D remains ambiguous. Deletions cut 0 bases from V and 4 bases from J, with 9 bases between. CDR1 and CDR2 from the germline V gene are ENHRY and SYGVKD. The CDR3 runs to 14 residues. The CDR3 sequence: CAISESTQSYGYTF. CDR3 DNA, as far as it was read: TGTGCCATCAGTGAGTCTACGCAGAGCTATGGC.

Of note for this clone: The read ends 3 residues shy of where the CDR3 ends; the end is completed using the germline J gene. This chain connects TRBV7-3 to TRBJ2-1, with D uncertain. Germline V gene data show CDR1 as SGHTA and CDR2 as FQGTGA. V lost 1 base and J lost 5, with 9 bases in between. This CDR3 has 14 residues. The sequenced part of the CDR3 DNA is TGTGCCAGCAGCTTAAATCGTCTCGACAATGAG. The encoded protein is CASSLNRLDNE. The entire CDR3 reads CASSLNRLDNEQFF.

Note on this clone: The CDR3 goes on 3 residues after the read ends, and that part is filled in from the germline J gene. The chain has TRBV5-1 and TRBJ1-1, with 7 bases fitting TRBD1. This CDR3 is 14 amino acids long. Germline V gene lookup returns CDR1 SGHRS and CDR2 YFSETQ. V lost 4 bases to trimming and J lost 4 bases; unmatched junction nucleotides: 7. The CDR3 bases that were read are TGCGCCAGCAGCCTCGCGGCAGGGGGCACTGAA. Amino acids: CASSLAAGGTE. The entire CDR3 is CASSLAAGGTEAFF. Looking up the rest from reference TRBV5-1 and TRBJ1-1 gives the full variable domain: KAGVTQTPRYLIKTRGQQVTLSCSPISGHRSVSWYQQTPGQGLQFLFEYFSETQRNKGNFPGRFSGRQFSNSRSEMNVSTLELGDSALYLCASSLAAGGTEAFFGQGTRLTVV.

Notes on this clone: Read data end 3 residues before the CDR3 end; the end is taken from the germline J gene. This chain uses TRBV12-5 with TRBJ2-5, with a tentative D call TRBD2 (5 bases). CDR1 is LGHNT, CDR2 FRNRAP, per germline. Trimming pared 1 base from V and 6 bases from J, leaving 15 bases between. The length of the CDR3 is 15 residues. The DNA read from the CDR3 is TGTGCTAGTGGTTTGGAACAGAACCCGGGGAAGACC. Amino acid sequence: CASGLEQNPGKT. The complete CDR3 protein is CASGLEQNPGKTQYF.

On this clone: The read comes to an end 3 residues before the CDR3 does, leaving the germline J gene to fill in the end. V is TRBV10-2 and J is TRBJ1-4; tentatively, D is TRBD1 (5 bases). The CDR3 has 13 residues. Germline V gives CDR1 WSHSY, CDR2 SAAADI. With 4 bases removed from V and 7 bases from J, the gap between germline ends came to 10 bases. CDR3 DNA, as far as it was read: TGCGCCAGCAGTGGAGGGGAGGGTGAAAAA. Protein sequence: CASSGGEGEK. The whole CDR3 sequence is CASSGGEGEKLFF.

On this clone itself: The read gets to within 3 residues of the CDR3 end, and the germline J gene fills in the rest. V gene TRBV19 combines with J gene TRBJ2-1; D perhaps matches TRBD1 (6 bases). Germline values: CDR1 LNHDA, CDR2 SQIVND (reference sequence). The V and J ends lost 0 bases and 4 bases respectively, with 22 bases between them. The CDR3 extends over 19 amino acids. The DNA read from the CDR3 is TGTGCCAGTAGTATAGAGGCCAGGGGTTTCGGAGTACGGTACAATGAG. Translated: CASSIEARGFGVRYNE. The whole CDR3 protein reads CASSIEARGFGVRYNEQFF.

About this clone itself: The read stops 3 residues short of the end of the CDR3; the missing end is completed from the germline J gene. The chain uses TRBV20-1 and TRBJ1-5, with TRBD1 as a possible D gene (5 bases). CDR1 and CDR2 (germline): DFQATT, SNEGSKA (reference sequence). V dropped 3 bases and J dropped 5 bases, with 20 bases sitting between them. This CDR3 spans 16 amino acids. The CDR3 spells CSARAGPDGAYQPQHF. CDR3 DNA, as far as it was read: TGCAGTGCTAGGGCAGGGCCCGACGGAGCCTATCAGCCC.

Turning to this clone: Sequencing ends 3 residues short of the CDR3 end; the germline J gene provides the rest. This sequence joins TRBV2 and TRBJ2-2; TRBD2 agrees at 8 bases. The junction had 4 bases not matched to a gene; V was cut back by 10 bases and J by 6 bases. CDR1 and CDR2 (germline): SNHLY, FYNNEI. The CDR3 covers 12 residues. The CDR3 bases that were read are TGTGCCACCCAGGGACTAGCCGGGGAG. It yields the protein CATQGLAGE. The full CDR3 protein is CATQGLAGELFF.

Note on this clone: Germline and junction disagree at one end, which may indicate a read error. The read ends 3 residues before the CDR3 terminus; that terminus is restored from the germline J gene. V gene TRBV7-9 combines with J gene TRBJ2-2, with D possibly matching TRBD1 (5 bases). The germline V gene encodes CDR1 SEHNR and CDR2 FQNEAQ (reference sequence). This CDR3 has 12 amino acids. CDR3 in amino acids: CSSRTGSGELFF. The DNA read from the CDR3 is TGTTCCAGCAGAACAGGCTCCGGGGAG.

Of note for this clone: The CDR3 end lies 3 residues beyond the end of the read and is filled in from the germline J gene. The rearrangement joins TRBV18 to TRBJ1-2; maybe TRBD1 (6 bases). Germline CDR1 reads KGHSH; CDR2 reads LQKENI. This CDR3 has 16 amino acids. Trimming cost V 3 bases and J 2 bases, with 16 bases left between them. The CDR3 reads CASSPAIQGLNYGYTF. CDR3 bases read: TGTGCCAGCTCACCGGCAATTCAGGGGTTGAACTATGGC. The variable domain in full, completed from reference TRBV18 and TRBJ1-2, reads NAGVMQNPRHLVRRRGQEARLRCSPMKGHSHVYWYRQLPEEGLKFMVYLQKENIIDESGMPKERFSAEFPKEGPSILRIQQVVRGDSAAYFCASSPAIQGLNYGYTFGSGTRLTVV.

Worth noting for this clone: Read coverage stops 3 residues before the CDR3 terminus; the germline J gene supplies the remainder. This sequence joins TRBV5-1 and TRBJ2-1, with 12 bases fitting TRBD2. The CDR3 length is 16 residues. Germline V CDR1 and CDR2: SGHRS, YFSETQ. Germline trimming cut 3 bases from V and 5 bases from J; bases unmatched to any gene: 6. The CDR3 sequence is CASSSRTSGVDNEQFF. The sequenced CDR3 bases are TGCGCCAGCAGCTCCAGGACTAGCGGGGTGGACAATGAG.

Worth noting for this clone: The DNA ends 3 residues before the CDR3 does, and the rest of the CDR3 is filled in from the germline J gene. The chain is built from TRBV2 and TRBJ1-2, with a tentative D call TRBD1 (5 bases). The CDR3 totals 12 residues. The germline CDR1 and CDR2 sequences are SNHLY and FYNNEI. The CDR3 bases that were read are TGTGCCAGCAGTGGGACACCCTTGGGC. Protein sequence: CASSGTPLG. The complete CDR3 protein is CASSGTPLGYTF. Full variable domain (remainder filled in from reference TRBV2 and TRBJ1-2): EPEVTQTPSHQVTQMGQEVILRCVPISNHLYFYWYRQILGQKVEFLVSFYNNEISEKSEIFDDQFSVERPDGSNFTLKIRSTKLEDSAMYFCASSGTPLGYTFGSGTRLTVV.

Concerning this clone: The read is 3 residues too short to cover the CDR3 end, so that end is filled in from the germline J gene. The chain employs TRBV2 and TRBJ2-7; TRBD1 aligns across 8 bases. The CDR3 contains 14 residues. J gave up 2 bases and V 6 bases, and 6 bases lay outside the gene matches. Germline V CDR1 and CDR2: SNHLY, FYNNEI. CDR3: CASRRTGWTYEQYF. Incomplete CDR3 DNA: TGTGCCAGCAGACGGACAGGGTGGACCTACGAG.

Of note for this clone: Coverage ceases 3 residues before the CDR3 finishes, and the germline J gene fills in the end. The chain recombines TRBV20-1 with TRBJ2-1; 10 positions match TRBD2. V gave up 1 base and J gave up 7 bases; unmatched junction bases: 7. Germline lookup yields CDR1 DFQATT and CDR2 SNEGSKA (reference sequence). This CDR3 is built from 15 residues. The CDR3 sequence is CSARVPLAGVNEQFF. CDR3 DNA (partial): TGCAGTGCTAGAGTTCCCCTAGCGGGGGTTAATGAG.

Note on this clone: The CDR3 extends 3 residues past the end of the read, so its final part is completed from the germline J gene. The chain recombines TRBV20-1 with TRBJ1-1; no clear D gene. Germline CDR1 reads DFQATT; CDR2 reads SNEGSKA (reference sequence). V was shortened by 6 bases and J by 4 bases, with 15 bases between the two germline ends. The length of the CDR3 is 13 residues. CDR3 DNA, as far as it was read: TGCAGTGCCCCCGGAGGGTTCGCCACTGAA. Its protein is CSAPGGFATE. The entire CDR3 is CSAPGGFATEAFF.

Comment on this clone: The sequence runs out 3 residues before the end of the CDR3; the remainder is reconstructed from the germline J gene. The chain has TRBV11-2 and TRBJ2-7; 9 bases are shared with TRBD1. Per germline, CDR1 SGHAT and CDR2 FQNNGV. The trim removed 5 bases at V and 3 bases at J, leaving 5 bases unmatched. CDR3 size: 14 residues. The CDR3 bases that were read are TGTGCCAGCAGCCTCCGGGACAGGGACTACGAG. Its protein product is CASSLRDRDYE. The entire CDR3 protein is CASSLRDRDYEQYF.

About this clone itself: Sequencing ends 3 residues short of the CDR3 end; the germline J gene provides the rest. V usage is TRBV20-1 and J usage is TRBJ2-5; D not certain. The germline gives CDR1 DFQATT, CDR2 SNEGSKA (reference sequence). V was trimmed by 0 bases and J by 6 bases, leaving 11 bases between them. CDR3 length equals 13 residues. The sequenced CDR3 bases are TGCAGTGCTAGAGAAAAGGGTGTCAAGACC. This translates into CSAREKGVKT. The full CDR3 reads CSAREKGVKTQYF.